The 29 T cell receptor beta chains presented below share a single source sample, sequenced in a study of cytomegalovirus exposure and HLA in healthy donors. 13 Jbeta primers and 60 Vbeta primers were used for the PCR. Some clones are missing from TCRdb's copy, which holds only in-frame ones; the method was immunoSEQ multiplex PCR. In the table there are 110,000 or so clones, about three quarters of which are singletons. The specimen was PBMCs. The receptors stem from a male donor in good health and CMV-seronegative.

This clone was counted between two and nine times. The V gene is TRBV15, the J gene TRBJ2-7; 8 bases match TRBD2. Germline values: CDR1 LNHNV, CDR2 YYDKDF (reference sequence). The length of the CDR3 is 14 residues. V lost 3 bases, J lost 4 bases, and 5 bases stayed unmatched. The DNA for the CDR3 is TGTGCCACCAGCAGGGCCGGACTAGCTTACGAGCAGTACTTC. Protein: CATSRAGLAYEQYF.

The sample holds a few counts of this clone. The CDR3 sequence is CASSFDRDREYEQYF. In DNA, the CDR3 is TGTGCCAGCAGTTTCGACCGGGACAGGGAGTACGAGCAGTACTTC. This chain links TRBV27 with TRBJ2-7; TRBD1 matches at 9 bases. With V trimmed by 3 bases and J by 4 bases, 7 bases remained unmatched. This CDR3 is 15 amino acids long. Germline V CDR1 and CDR2: MNHEY, SMNVEV (reference sequence).

The chain joins TRBV6-4 to TRBJ2-3; a possible D gene is TRBD2 (6 bases). CDR1 and CDR2 from the germline V gene are MRHNA and SNTAGT. The CDR3 contains 15 residues. V lost 6 bases and J lost 6, with 19 bases in between. CDR3 nucleotides: TGTGCCAGCAGCTATGGGGCGGGACCCACGGATACGCAGTATTTT. Amino acid sequence: CASSYGAGPTDTQYF.

This chain connects TRBV2 to TRBJ1-1, with D uncertain. This CDR3 contains 13 residues. V was shortened by 7 bases and J by 1 base, with 10 bases between the two germline ends. Germline V lookup: CDR1 SNHLY, CDR2 FYNNEI. CDR3 sequence reads: CASKRQPNTEAFF. CDR3 bases: TGTGCCAGCAAGAGACAACCGAACACTGAAGCTTTCTTT.

This clone occurred once. The chain has TRBV7-9 and TRBJ1-5; D possibly corresponds to TRBD1 (6 bases). Per the germline V gene, CDR1 is SEHNR and CDR2 is FQNEAQ (reference sequence). This CDR3 region has 14 residues. Trimming cost V 4 bases and J 4 bases, with 11 bases left between them. The CDR3 loop reads CASSYQGLNQPQHF. CDR3 in DNA: TGTGCCAGCAGCTACCAGGGGCTTAATCAGCCCCAGCATTTT.

The chain has TRBV5-1 and TRBJ2-5; 10 nucleotides align to TRBD1. J lost 5 bases, V lost 0 bases, and 10 bases had no gene match. Germline V CDR1 and CDR2: SGHRS, YFSETQ. The CDR3 totals 17 residues. The CDR3 loop is CASSLEPTGGWGETQYF. The CDR3 DNA reads TGCGCCAGCAGCTTGGAGCCGACAGGGGGCTGGGGGGAGACCCAGTACTTC.

This clone was recorded a few times. This sequence joins TRBV29-1 and TRBJ2-1; no clear D. The length of the CDR3 is 12 residues. Trimming cost V 6 bases and J 10 bases, with 16 bases left between them. Germline V gives CDR1 SQVTM, CDR2 ANQGSEA. The CDR3 DNA is TGCAGCGTGTCTAAAACGGGTCCGGAGCAGTTCTTC. It is translated as CSVSKTGPEQFF.

The chain joins TRBV6-5 to TRBJ2-5, with a possible D match to TRBD2 (5 bases). V lost 10 bases, J lost 2 bases, and 17 bases lay in between. The CDR3 has 14 residues. CDR1 and CDR2 (germline): MNHEY, SVGAGI. In DNA, the CDR3 is TGTGCCACCGCAGATGGACTCTATCAAGAGACCCAGTACTTC. It codes for CATADGLYQETQYF.

The V and J genes are TRBV18 and TRBJ2-7, with 8 positions matching TRBD2. CDR1 and CDR2 (germline): KGHSH, LQKENI. The trim removed 1 base at V and 3 bases at J, leaving 5 bases unmatched. The CDR3 runs to 15 residues. Here the CDR3 DNA reads TGTGCCAGCTCACCACAAACGGGGGGGGACTACGAGCAGTACTTC. It encodes CASSPQTGGDYEQYF.

This chain connects TRBV5-1 to TRBJ2-1; TRBD1 matches 7 bases. In germline, CDR1 is SGHRS, CDR2 YFSETQ. V shed 4 bases, J shed 4 bases, and the junction held 8 bases outside the gene matches. This CDR3 spans 15 amino acids. The CDR3 reads CASSAPGQPYNEQFF. The CDR3 nucleotides are TGCGCCAGCAGCGCACCGGGACAGCCTTACAATGAGCAGTTCTTC.

V gene TRBV11-2 combines with J gene TRBJ2-3; TRBD2 matches at 9 bases. From germline, CDR1 is SGHAT and CDR2 FQNNGV. V was pared by 6 bases and J by 0 bases, with 7 bases of the junction left unmatched. The CDR3 consists of 16 residues. Written as DNA, the CDR3 is TGTGCCAGCAGTAATCCCCTAGCGGGAAGCACAGATACGCAGTATTTT. It yields the protein CASSNPLAGSTDTQYF.

This chain connects TRBV10-2 to TRBJ1-5; 7 nucleotides agree with TRBD1. From germline, CDR1 is WSHSY and CDR2 SAAADI. The ends lost 6 bases at V and 0 bases at J; junction bases unmatched: 11. This CDR3 has 17 residues. In DNA, the CDR3 is TGCGCCAGCAGGCCAAACTCCGGGACAGCTAGCAATCAGCCCCAGCATTTT. It translates to CASRPNSGTASNQPQHF.

This clone is medium-sized by share. This sequence joins TRBV10-3 and TRBJ2-1; 7 nucleotides match TRBD1. With 7 bases clipped from V and 4 bases from J, the junction kept 13 bases outside the gene matches. The CDR3 runs to 16 residues. CDR1 is ENHRY and CDR2 is SYGVKD in the germline V gene. The CDR3 loop is CAIKGAERGPYNEQFF. The CDR3 nucleotides read TGTGCCATCAAGGGGGCAGAGAGAGGGCCTTACAATGAGCAGTTCTTC.

In this sample, this clone turned up a few times. V usage is TRBV4-2 and J usage is TRBJ1-5, with 8 bases matching TRBD1. V gave up 4 bases and J gave up 0 bases; unmatched junction bases: 8. Germline V lookup: CDR1 LGHNA, CDR2 YNFKEQ. The CDR3 is 17 amino acids. CDR3 sequence (DNA): TGTGCCAGCAGCCGAACAGTTACAGGGGGTAGCAATCAGCCCCAGCATTTT. Its protein product is CASSRTVTGGSNQPQHF.

The sample holds a few counts of this clone. The chain joins TRBV9 to TRBJ2-5; D is possibly TRBD2 (5 bases). From germline, CDR1 is SGDLS and CDR2 YYNGEE. The ends were cut back, 4 bases at V and 1 base at J, with 14 bases in the middle. The CDR3 sequence is 15 residues long. The DNA for the CDR3 is TGTGCCAGCAGCTACGGGGTTGGAGGCCAAGAGACCCAGTACTTC. Translated, it gives CASSYGVGGQETQYF.

The rearrangement joins TRBV5-1 to TRBJ1-3, with D perhaps matching TRBD1 (6 bases). Looked up from germline, CDR1 is SGHRS and CDR2 is YFSETQ. The CDR3 length is 15 residues. Trimming stripped 4 bases from V and 0 bases from J, with 11 bases between. CDR3 nucleotides: TGCGCCAGCAGCAGGGGGGGTGTCTCTGGAAACACCATATATTTT. This codes for CASSRGGVSGNTIYF.

The genes are TRBV2 and TRBJ2-1; possible D gene TRBD2, 5 bases. Germline V gene data show CDR1 as SNHLY and CDR2 as FYNNEI. The ends were cut back, 2 bases at V and 3 bases at J, with 11 bases in the middle. The CDR3 covers 15 residues. For the CDR3, the DNA is TGTGCCAGCAGTGAACGGGGAGCTGGCTACAATGAGCAGTTCTTC. Protein sequence: CASSERGAGYNEQFF.

This clone appeared a single time. This chain connects TRBV27 to TRBJ1-5, with TRBD1 matching over 7 bases. The CDR3 consists of 18 residues. Trimming took 5 bases from V and 0 from J; bases not matched to a gene: 13. Germline V gene data show CDR1 as MNHEY and CDR2 as SMNVEV (reference sequence). CDR3 sequence: CASSSRYTGALSNQPQHF. In DNA, the CDR3 is TGTGCCAGCAGTAGCCGTTACACAGGGGCCCTTAGCAATCAGCCCCAGCATTTT.

The chain employs TRBV27 and TRBJ2-2; 10 bases align to TRBD2. Per the germline V gene, CDR1 is MNHEY and CDR2 is SMNVEV (reference sequence). The V segment lost 4 bases and the J segment 1 base; nucleotides outside the gene matches: 12. The CDR3 extends over 19 amino acids. Written as DNA, the CDR3 is TGTGCCAGCAGTTCTAGCGGGAGCGCTTTCGAGAGGAACACCGGGGAGCTGTTTTTT. This sequence encodes CASSSSGSAFERNTGELFF.

The chain is built from TRBV27 and TRBJ2-1, with TRBD2 matching over 11 bases. CDR3 length: 16 residues. Germline CDR1 MNHEY, CDR2 SMNVEV (reference sequence). The V and J ends lost 3 bases and 6 bases, in that order; junction bases with no gene match: 7. The CDR3 is CASSFVSGRAFNEQFF. CDR3 DNA: TGTGCCAGCAGTTTCGTTAGCGGGAGGGCCTTCAATGAGCAGTTCTTC.

The chain employs TRBV2 and TRBJ2-7; the D gene is possibly TRBD2 (5 bases). This CDR3 has 14 amino acids. CDR1 and CDR2 (germline): SNHLY, FYNNEI. Trimming left V 4 bases short and J 7 bases short, with 17 bases between. The CDR3 coding sequence is TGTGCCAGCAGTGTTGGCCTCGGGCGAGGGGAGCAGTACTTC. It is translated as CASSVGLGRGEQYF.

The CDR3 is CASSMTASGGYTF. The CDR3, as DNA: TGTGCCAGTAGCATGACGGCCTCGGGTGGCTACACCTTC. This chain links TRBV19 with TRBJ1-2; D gene ambiguous. The CDR3 contains 13 residues. Germline-derived CDR1 and CDR2 are LNHDA and SQIVND (reference sequence). The V end lost 6 bases, the J end lost 7 bases, and 15 bases lay between the germline ends.

The genes are TRBV14 and TRBJ1-3, with 7 nucleotides matching TRBD1. With V trimmed by 1 base and J by 0 bases, 9 bases remained unmatched. The CDR3 spans 18 residues. Germline-derived CDR1 and CDR2 are SGHDN and FVKESK. As DNA, the CDR3 is TGTGCCAGCAGCCAAGGGTACCTCGGGACAGACTCTGGAAACACCATATATTTT. Translating it yields CASSQGYLGTDSGNTIYF.

The chain uses TRBV11-2 and TRBJ2-3; 12 nucleotides align to TRBD2. The length of the CDR3 is 16 residues. Germline CDR1 SGHAT, CDR2 FQNNGV. The trim removed 5 bases at V and 2 bases at J, leaving 5 bases unmatched. This CDR3 is CASSPLAGGLTDTQYF. The CDR3 DNA sequence: TGTGCCAGCAGCCCTCTAGCGGGAGGGCTCACAGATACGCAGTATTTT.

This clone was observed a single time. The V and J genes are TRBV29-1 and TRBJ2-4; 9 bases line up with TRBD1. The germline V gene has CDR1 SQVTM and CDR2 ANQGSEA. The length of the CDR3 is 13 residues. Losses at the gene ends were 7 bases for V and 7 bases for J; bases not matched to a gene: 8. The CDR3 nucleotides are TGCAGCGCCCGGACAGGGGCGCTTAACATTCAGTACTTC. The encoded protein is CSARTGALNIQYF.

The rearrangement uses TRBV5-4 and TRBJ2-1; 13 bases are a match to TRBD2. After removal of 4 bases from V and 10 bases from J, the junction contained 5 bases not matched to a gene. In germline, CDR1 is SGHNT, CDR2 YYREEE (reference sequence). The CDR3 has 14 residues. CDR3 DNA sequence: TGTGCCAGCAGCGCACTAGCGGGAGGGGGAGAGCAGTTCTTC. Protein sequence: CASSALAGGGEQFF.

The chain carries TRBV4-1 and TRBJ1-5; D uncertain. In germline, CDR1 is MGHRA, CDR2 YSYEKL. The V end was cut by 1 base, the J end by 5 bases, with 12 bases between. CDR3 length equals 15 residues. CDR3 residues: CASSQGSSYYQPQHF. CDR3 DNA sequence: TGCGCCAGCAGCCAAGGTAGTTCATACTATCAGCCCCAGCATTTT.

J is TRBJ2-7 and V is TRBV25-1; TRBD1 matches at 7 bases. The CDR3 length is 15 residues. The V gene end was trimmed by 2 bases and the J gene end by 5 bases; junction bases not matched to a gene: 9. From germline, CDR1 is MGHDK and CDR2 SYGVNS. The CDR3 here is CASSEGAGGSDEQYF. The CDR3 DNA is TGTGCCAGCAGTGAAGGCGCAGGGGGATCTGACGAGCAGTACTTC.

The CDR3 nucleotides read TGTGCCAGCAGTGATACAAAGGATGGGGACATCTTTATTTCCTACAATGAGCAGTTCTTC. Residues: CASSDTKDGDIFISYNEQFF. J is TRBJ2-1 and V is TRBV2; D possibly corresponds to TRBD1 (6 bases). The CDR3 runs to 20 residues. Trimming left V 3 bases short and J 1 base short, with 25 bases between. Germline V gene data show CDR1 as SNHLY and CDR2 as FYNNEI.